This T cell receptor beta chain was recovered during a study of cytomegalovirus exposure and HLA in healthy donors. Study-level findings and limits: In vitro confirmation showed three CMV-associated chains to be CMV antigen specific. A subsequent analysis found that TCR clusters from the first cohort also tended to co-occur in the approximately 120 validation repertoires, with around 94% of cluster scores above 0.

Germline CDR1 SGDLS, CDR2 YYNGEE. This CDR3 region has 14 residues. V was trimmed by 3 bases and J by 4 bases, leaving 12 bases between them. Profiled with immunoSEQ multiplex PCR; TCRdb holds only in-frame clones, not every one. The sample consists of 200,000 to 300,000 clones, more than 85% of them appearing once. As regards this clone: Its antigen is currently unknown.

V usage is TRBV9 and J usage is TRBJ2-3, with unresolved D. The origin of this receptor is a man aged 18 to 30 in good health and CMV-seropositive. Source material: PBMCs. The CDR3 DNA sequence: TGTGCCAGCAGCGATATGGTGGCTGCAGATACGCAGTATTTT. Protein product: CASSDMVAADTQYF.